A selection of T cell receptor beta chains follows, all from one sample in a study of CD39 and CD103 CD8 tumor-infiltrating T cells. The repertoire was sequenced with immunoSEQ multiplex PCR; TCRdb's copy has only in-frame clones and lacks some. The repertoire holds 2,600 or so clones, with 55% to 75% as singletons. Material: CD39- CD103- CD8+ T cells sorted from the tumor. These receptors all stem from a human donor with head and neck squamous cell carcinoma. Both conserved end residues are part of each CDR3. A D gene is named only where the DNA matches it firmly. Clone size is given for some rows only: seen once, a few or many times, or a class if the clone is expanded.

clone_size: -; j_call: TRBJ1-1; v_call: TRBV29-1; cdr3_length: 12; d_call: TRBD1; cdr3_nt: TGCAGCGTGGGACAGTCGAACACTGAAGCTTTCTTT; cdr3_aa: CSVGQSNTEAFF
clone_size: -; j_call: TRBJ1-5; v_call: TRBV13; cdr3_length: 12; d_call: -; cdr3_nt: TGTGCCAGCAGCTTAGGATCAGAGCCCCAGCATTTT; cdr3_aa: CASSLGSEPQHF
clone_size: -; j_call: TRBJ2-5; v_call: TRBV21-1; cdr3_length: 15; d_call: -; cdr3_nt: TGTGCCAGCAGCATAAACCGGGACTGCTGGGAGACCCAGTACTTC; cdr3_aa: CASSINRDCWETQYF
clone_size: -; j_call: TRBJ1-1; v_call: TRBV11-2; cdr3_length: 13; d_call: -; cdr3_nt: TGTGCCAGCAGCTATACGGAGAACACTGAAGCTTTCTTT; cdr3_aa: CASSYTENTEAFF
clone_size: -; j_call: TRBJ2-1; v_call: TRBV15; cdr3_length: 18; d_call: TRBD2; cdr3_nt: TGTGCCACCAGCAATAAGGGAGGAGCGGGGGGGTACTACAATGAGCAGTTCTTC; cdr3_aa: CATSNKGGAGGYYNEQFF
clone_size: -; j_call: TRBJ2-7; v_call: TRBV6-1; cdr3_length: 16; d_call: TRBD2; cdr3_nt: TGTGCCAGCAGTGAAGCCCAAGCGGGGGGGCCAGGCGAGCAGTACTTC; cdr3_aa: CASSEAQAGGPGEQYF
clone_size: -; j_call: TRBJ1-5; v_call: TRBV30; cdr3_length: 15; d_call: -; cdr3_nt: TGTGCCTGGAGTGTAAGGTTCGGGGGGGGACAGCCCCAGCATTTT; cdr3_aa: CAWSVRFGGGQPQHF
clone_size: -; j_call: TRBJ2-1; v_call: TRBV5-4; cdr3_length: 14; d_call: -; cdr3_nt: TGTGCCAGCAGCTTAACGGGGAACTACAATGAGCAGTTCTTC; cdr3_aa: CASSLTGNYNEQFF
clone_size: -; j_call: TRBJ2-5; v_call: TRBV10-1; cdr3_length: 16; d_call: TRBD2; cdr3_nt: TGCGCCAGCAGTGAGTCGCCTAGCGGGGGCTTGGAGACCCAGTACTTC; cdr3_aa: CASSESPSGGLETQYF
clone_size: -; j_call: TRBJ2-3; v_call: TRBV9; cdr3_length: 17; d_call: -; cdr3_nt: TGTGCCAGCAGCTCTGACGGACTACCAACTTTCACAGATACGCAGTATTTT; cdr3_aa: CASSSDGLPTFTDTQYF
clone_size: -; j_call: TRBJ1-1; v_call: TRBV7-9; cdr3_length: 12; d_call: -; cdr3_nt: TGTGCCGGGCTAGAGAAGAACACTGAAGCTTTCTTT; cdr3_aa: CAGLEKNTEAFF
clone_size: -; j_call: TRBJ1-1; v_call: TRBV10-2; cdr3_length: 16; d_call: -; cdr3_nt: TGCGCCAGCAGTGAGCCCACGGGGGAGCGGGGCCCTGAAGCTTTCTTT; cdr3_aa: CASSEPTGERGPEAFF
clone_size: -; j_call: TRBJ1-2; v_call: TRBV2; cdr3_length: 15; d_call: TRBD1; cdr3_nt: TGTGCCAGCAGTGATTGGGGACAGACCAACTATGGCTACACCTTC; cdr3_aa: CASSDWGQTNYGYTF
clone_size: -; j_call: TRBJ2-1; v_call: TRBV7-7; cdr3_length: 20; d_call: TRBD2; cdr3_nt: TGTGCTAGCGCAAGAGGTAGCAGGACTAGCGGGGGGGCCGGGAGAAATGAGCAGTTCTTC; cdr3_aa: CASARGSRTSGGAGRNEQFF
clone_size: -; j_call: TRBJ1-1; v_call: TRBV19; cdr3_length: 14; d_call: TRBD1; cdr3_nt: TGTGCCAGTAGTACCACAGGGGGGAACACTGAAGCTTTCTTT; cdr3_aa: CASSTTGGNTEAFF
clone_size: -; j_call: TRBJ2-7; v_call: TRBV6-1; cdr3_length: 14; d_call: -; cdr3_nt: TGTGCCATCAACCCCATGGGGGCGTCGGGGGAGCAGTACTTC; cdr3_aa: CAINPMGASGEQYF
clone_size: -; j_call: TRBJ2-7; v_call: TRBV4-1; cdr3_length: 15; d_call: -; cdr3_nt: TGCGCCAGCAGCCTTGGCCGGCAGGGGGGCCACGAGCAGTACTTC; cdr3_aa: CASSLGRQGGHEQYF
clone_size: few; j_call: TRBJ1-5; v_call: TRBV19; cdr3_length: 14; d_call: -; cdr3_nt: TGTGCCAGTAATGAGGGAGGGAGCAATCAGCCCCAGCATTTT; cdr3_aa: CASNEGGSNQPQHF
clone_size: -; j_call: TRBJ2-7; v_call: TRBV6-5; cdr3_length: 13; d_call: -; cdr3_nt: TGTGCCAGCAGTCCCGGGACCAACTACGAGCAGTACTTC; cdr3_aa: CASSPGTNYEQYF
clone_size: -; j_call: TRBJ2-7; v_call: TRBV7-8; cdr3_length: 15; d_call: TRBD1; cdr3_nt: TGTGCCAGCAGCTCCAGGGGGTATTACTCCTACGAGCAGTACTTC; cdr3_aa: CASSSRGYYSYEQYF
clone_size: -; j_call: TRBJ1-2; v_call: TRBV27; cdr3_length: 16; d_call: -; cdr3_nt: TGTGCCAGCAGTTTATCGATGGGCTTCCATTCATATGGCTACACCTTC; cdr3_aa: CASSLSMGFHSYGYTF
clone_size: -; j_call: TRBJ1-1; v_call: TRBV27; cdr3_length: 13; d_call: -; cdr3_nt: TGTGCCACCCGAGTAGGGGCGCGGACTGAAGCTTTCTTT; cdr3_aa: CATRVGARTEAFF
clone_size: once; j_call: TRBJ1-4; v_call: TRBV6-1; cdr3_length: 15; d_call: -; cdr3_nt: TGTGCCAGCAGTCTCCTCGGGGGTAGTAATGAAAAACTGTTTTTT; cdr3_aa: CASSLLGGSNEKLFF
clone_size: -; j_call: TRBJ2-7; v_call: TRBV10-1; cdr3_length: 15; d_call: -; cdr3_nt: TGCGCCAGCAGTGGCCTTCCCGTTCTGGGCTACGAGCAGTACTTC; cdr3_aa: CASSGLPVLGYEQYF
clone_size: -; j_call: TRBJ2-2; v_call: TRBV5-4; cdr3_length: 13; d_call: -; cdr3_nt: TGTGCCAGCAGCTTAGAAAGCGGGGGGGAGCTGTTTTTT; cdr3_aa: CASSLESGGELFF
clone_size: -; j_call: TRBJ1-2; v_call: TRBV6-5; cdr3_length: 12; d_call: -; cdr3_nt: TGTGCCAGCAGTTACGGGGGTGTTGGCTACACCTTC; cdr3_aa: CASSYGGVGYTF
clone_size: -; j_call: TRBJ2-1; v_call: TRBV2; cdr3_length: 13; d_call: -; cdr3_nt: TGTGCCAGCGGGGAGGTGTCCTACAATGAGCAGTTCTTC; cdr3_aa: CASGEVSYNEQFF
clone_size: -; j_call: TRBJ2-3; v_call: TRBV7-8; cdr3_length: 15; d_call: TRBD1; cdr3_nt: TGTGCCAGCAGCACCAACAGGGGAGCAACAGATACGCAGTATTTT; cdr3_aa: CASSTNRGATDTQYF
clone_size: -; j_call: TRBJ2-7; v_call: TRBV5-4; cdr3_length: 13; d_call: TRBD1; cdr3_nt: TGTGCCAGCAGTTTGGACAGGACCTACGAGCAGTACTTC; cdr3_aa: CASSLDRTYEQYF
clone_size: once; j_call: TRBJ1-4; v_call: TRBV7-9; cdr3_length: 16; d_call: -; cdr3_nt: TGTGCCAGCAGCTTAGTCCCGACGGAGCAGAATGAAAAACTGTTTTTT; cdr3_aa: CASSLVPTEQNEKLFF
clone_size: -; j_call: TRBJ2-5; v_call: TRBV6-1; cdr3_length: 13; d_call: -; cdr3_nt: TGTGCCAGCAGGTCCATGGGGGAAGAGACCCAGTACTTC; cdr3_aa: CASRSMGEETQYF
clone_size: -; j_call: TRBJ2-2; v_call: TRBV2; cdr3_length: 17; d_call: TRBD1; cdr3_nt: TGTGCCAGCGACAAGGGGACAGAGAACCTGAACACCGGGGAGCTGTTTTTT; cdr3_aa: CASDKGTENLNTGELFF
clone_size: -; j_call: TRBJ2-5; v_call: TRBV9; cdr3_length: 14; d_call: -; cdr3_nt: TGTGCCAGCAGTCCCTGGGGGAATGGGGAGACCCAGTACTTC; cdr3_aa: CASSPWGNGETQYF
clone_size: -; j_call: TRBJ1-1; v_call: TRBV5-5; cdr3_length: 15; d_call: -; cdr3_nt: TGTGCCAGCAGCGTCACCCAGACAGGGAACACTGAAGCTTTCTTT; cdr3_aa: CASSVTQTGNTEAFF
clone_size: -; j_call: TRBJ1-1; v_call: TRBV5-5; cdr3_length: 13; d_call: -; cdr3_nt: TGTGCCAGCAGTTTCGGATTGAACACTGAAGCTTTCTTT; cdr3_aa: CASSFGLNTEAFF
clone_size: -; j_call: TRBJ2-7; v_call: TRBV5-1; cdr3_length: 14; d_call: TRBD1; cdr3_nt: TGCGCCAGCAGCTTAATACAGGGGGCCGACGAGCAGTACTTC; cdr3_aa: CASSLIQGADEQYF
clone_size: few; j_call: TRBJ1-2; v_call: TRBV6-6; cdr3_length: 13; d_call: -; cdr3_nt: TGTGCCAGCAGTTTGTCACAGACGTATGGCTACACCTTC; cdr3_aa: CASSLSQTYGYTF
clone_size: few; j_call: TRBJ2-3; v_call: TRBV10-1; cdr3_length: 15; d_call: -; cdr3_nt: TGCGCCAGCAGTGAGGCCCTGGGCGTCACAGATACGCAGTATTTT; cdr3_aa: CASSEALGVTDTQYF